The 11 T cell receptor beta chains given below trace back to one sample, sequenced in a study of OX40 agonist ivuxolimab in advanced cancers. Only in-frame clones appear in the TCRdb table, and some are missing; sequencing was by immunoSEQ multiplex PCR. The data show some 63,000 clones, with approximately 87% seen just once and 5.2% held by the top ten. This material consisted of CD4+ or CD8+ T cells sorted from blood, taken in a trial of the OX40 agonist ivuxolimab. These receptors were obtained from an adult with an advanced solid tumor such as melanoma, head and neck, liver or kidney cancer.

The V gene is TRBV7-9, the J gene TRBJ2-7, with D maybe TRBD2 (6 bases). Germline CDR1 reads SEHNR; CDR2 reads FQNEAQ (reference sequence). V lost 1 base and J 2 bases, leaving 9 bases between the germline ends. This CDR3 contains 14 residues. The CDR3 spells CASSLVGGTYEQYF. CDR3 nucleotide sequence: TGTGCCAGCAGCTTAGTTGGCGGGACCTACGAGCAGTACTTC. The full variable domain, in which reference TRBV7-9 and TRBJ2-7 provide the parts outside the CDR3, is DTGVSQNPRHKITKRGQNVTFRCDPISEHNRLYWYRQTLGQGPEFLTYFQNEAQLEKSRLLSDRFSAERPKGSFSTLEIQRTEQGDSAMYLCASSLVGGTYEQYFGPGTRLTVT.

This chain uses TRBV5-4 with TRBJ1-2; D is uncertain. This CDR3 spans 13 amino acids. In germline, CDR1 is SGHNT, CDR2 YYREEE (reference sequence). Trimming left V 0 bases short and J 4 bases short, with 7 bases between. The CDR3 bases are TGTGCCAGCAGCTTGGAGGCCCTCTATGGCTACACCTTC. Its protein product is CASSLEALYGYTF.

This chain uses TRBV28 with TRBJ1-1; TRBD1 might be the D (6 bases). The CDR3 covers 14 residues. V dropped 11 bases and J dropped 1 base, with 17 bases sitting between them. CDR1 and CDR2 from the germline V gene are MDHEN and SYDVKM. CDR3 nucleotide sequence: TGTGCCTCTTACCGAGGGGGGACGAACACTGAAGCTTTCTTT. Translation: CASYRGGTNTEAFF.

This clone was detected only a few times. The chain links TRBV5-4 to TRBJ2-3; no reliable D call. The germline V and J ends were trimmed by 0 bases and 0 bases, with 14 bases remaining between them. This CDR3 has 17 residues. The germline CDR1 and CDR2 sequences are SGHNT and YYREEE (reference sequence). The CDR3 bases are TGTGCCAGCAGCTTGGCCGAGAATGGCCCTAGCACAGATACGCAGTATTTT. It is translated as CASSLAENGPSTDTQYF.

A single count supports this clone. The chain joins TRBV27 to TRBJ2-6, with 8 bases that match TRBD1. Germline V gene sequence: CDR1 MNHEY, CDR2 SMNVEV (reference sequence). The V and J ends lost 6 bases and 4 bases, in that order; junction bases with no gene match: 14. The CDR3 runs to 18 residues. The CDR3 region has the DNA TGTGCCAGCAGGCCCTTGGGACAGGACCGGACCGGGGCCAACGTCCTGACTTTC. Translation: CASRPLGQDRTGANVLTF.

The gene calls are TRBV19 and TRBJ1-3; 7 bases agree with TRBD1. The J segment lost 1 base and the V segment lost 8 bases, leaving 5 bases of the junction unmatched. The CDR3 length is 14 residues. Per the germline V gene, CDR1 is LNHDA and CDR2 is SQIVND (reference sequence). Here the CDR3 DNA reads TGTGCCAGTTCCGTGGGACAGTCTGGAAACACCATATATTTT. Translation gives CASSVGQSGNTIYF.

This clone has just a few counts. This chain links TRBV5-1 with TRBJ2-1; 10 bases agree with TRBD2. Per the germline V gene, CDR1 is SGHRS and CDR2 is YFSETQ. CDR3 size: 15 residues. V lost 0 bases and J lost 10; bases outside the gene matches: 7. Here the CDR3 reads CASSLDLAGVKEQFF. The CDR3 nucleotides are TGCGCCAGCAGCTTGGATCTAGCGGGGGTAAAAGAGCAGTTCTTC. The full variable domain, completed using reference TRBV5-1 and TRBJ2-1, is KAGVTQTPRYLIKTRGQQVTLSCSPISGHRSVSWYQQTPGQGLQFLFEYFSETQRNKGNFPGRFSGRQFSNSRSEMNVSTLELGDSALYLCASSLDLAGVKEQFFGPGTRLTVL.

V usage is TRBV19 and J usage is TRBJ2-4, with D maybe TRBD1 (5 bases). Looked up from germline, CDR1 is LNHDA and CDR2 is SQIVND (reference sequence). The CDR3 length is 15 residues. Trimming removed 0 bases at V and 5 bases at J, with 11 bases between. The CDR3 DNA reads TGTGCCAGTAGTATAGAGGCTTCCAGGGAAAACATTCAGTACTTC. It specifies CASSIEASRENIQYF.

In DNA, the CDR3 is TGCGCCAGCAGCCCTGGGACACCGGGCGGTGGCTACACCTTC. It encodes CASSPGTPGGGYTF. The chain has TRBV5-1 and TRBJ1-2; possible D gene TRBD1, 6 bases. Germline CDR1 reads SGHRS; CDR2 reads YFSETQ. Trimming stripped 4 bases from V and 7 bases from J, with 17 bases between. This CDR3 spans 14 amino acids.

The V call is TRBV18, the J call TRBJ2-1; weak D call: TRBD1 (6 bases). Trimming pared 3 bases from V and 0 bases from J, leaving 12 bases between. Per germline, CDR1 KGHSH and CDR2 LQKENI. The CDR3 is 16 residues long. The CDR3 DNA sequence: TGTGCCAGCTCACCCTTGGACAGCGCCTCCTACAATGAGCAGTTCTTC. Amino acids: CASSPLDSASYNEQFF.

The rearrangement joins TRBV4-1 to TRBJ2-1; the match to TRBD2 covers 9 bases. The germline CDR1 and CDR2 sequences are MGHRA and YSYEKL. The CDR3 totals 16 residues. The ends lost 3 bases at V and 3 bases at J; junction bases unmatched: 6. In DNA form, the CDR3 reads TGCGCCAGCAGCCAGGGAGCGGGAGGAGGCTACAATGAGCAGTTCTTC. This gives the protein CASSQGAGGGYNEQFF.